The rows below give T cell receptor beta chains drawn from one sample of a study of identical twins. TCRdb re-called the 5' RACE reads through MiXCR, storing one row per CDR3 protein. The data hold some 500,000 distinct CDR3 sequences, with approximately 14% observed a single time. These same records also appear under a second study, on yellow fever vaccine responses in identical twins.

Sequenced material: CD4+ T cells sorted from blood. Receptor source: a woman between 18 and 30 years old in good health. CDR3s include the opening cysteine and the closing phenylalanine or tryptophan. Fields, in order: D gene, V gene, CDR3 protein. D genes are given only for firm matches.

>TRBD1|TRBV27
CASSGGQPTYNEQFF
>TRBD1|TRBV9
CASSANGRGNYGYTF
>NA|TRBV7-2
CASSLMGGDYGYTF
>NA|TRBV10-3
CAISDGSRGPDTQYF
>TRBD1|TRBV2
CASTRDRAVKNIQYF
>NA|TRBV6-2/TRBV6-3
CASSSQGRGSYNEQFF
>TRBD1|TRBV18
CASSPGTEPYEQYF
>TRBD2|TRBV12-3/TRBV12-4
CASSDLAGVPYEQYF
>TRBD2|TRBV6-2/TRBV6-3
CASSLDGTINEQFF
>TRBD2|TRBV5-1
CASNSLAGVPHEQFF
>NA|TRBV11-3
CASSRWSNTEAFF
>TRBD2|TRBV12-3/TRBV12-4
CASSLKTSGADTQYF
>NA|TRBV27
CASSFRRMNTEAFF
>TRBD2|TRBV11-2
CASSPGTSAKQETQYF
>NA|TRBV3-1
CASTSLAGSKNIQYF
>TRBD1|TRBV24-1
CATSETGAMHQPQHF
>NA|TRBV2
CATRADSGNTIYF
>TRBD2|TRBV20-1
CSASTSGSVYF
>NA|TRBV20-1
CSASSGADTEAFF
>TRBD1|TRBV29-1
CSAWTGEDYGYTF
>TRBD1|TRBV18
CASSPLDRGSPLHF
>TRBD1|TRBV12-3/TRBV12-4
CASNMGQGAGEQYF